Listed here are 9 T cell receptor beta chains from one sample, sequenced in a study of Tregs in tolerant kidney transplant recipients. Using immunoSEQ multiplex PCR, the repertoire was profiled, and TCRdb retains in-frame clones only, with some absent. The sample has approximately 50,000 clones, and its top ten clones hold about 0.83%. The sequencing here drew on CD4+ T cells from blood, taken before the transplant. These receptors originate from a human donor who received a combined kidney and bone marrow transplant.

Remarks on this clone: The read ends 3 residues before the CDR3 terminus; that terminus is restored from the germline J gene. The chain carries TRBV19 and TRBJ2-1, with D perhaps matching TRBD1 (6 bases). The CDR3 sequence is 17 residues long. Per germline, CDR1 LNHDA and CDR2 SQIVND (reference sequence). Trimming removed 6 bases at V and 5 bases at J, with 23 bases between. Incomplete CDR3 DNA: TGTGCCAGTAGCTCATCCCTCCGGACAGCCGGAAACAATGAG. This codes for CASSSSLRTAGNNE. The entire CDR3 protein is CASSSSLRTAGNNEQFF.

Incomplete CDR3 DNA: TGTGCCAGTAGTGACAGGGTTTTGACTGAA. This codes for CASSDRVLTE. The CDR3 as a whole reads CASSDRVLTEAFF. This chain uses TRBV19 with TRBJ1-1, with 7 nucleotides matching TRBD1. The CDR3 end lies 3 residues beyond the end of the read and is filled in from the germline J gene. Germline loops: CDR1 LNHDA, CDR2 SQIVND (reference sequence). J lost 5 bases, V lost 5 bases, and 5 bases had no gene match. The CDR3 totals 13 residues.

Comments on this clone: The read ends 3 residues early relative to the CDR3; the germline J gene fills the gap. The rearrangement joins TRBV7-2 to TRBJ2-2; possibly TRBD2 for D (7 bases). Trimming took 10 bases from V and 0 from J, leaving 12 bases between them. This CDR3 contains 14 residues. Germline-derived CDR1 and CDR2 are SGHTA and FQGNSA. The sequenced part of the CDR3 DNA is TGTGCCAAGGGGGGGGCATCGAACACCGGGGAG. This translates into CAKGGASNTGE. The full CDR3 is CAKGGASNTGELFF.

The CDR3 sequence is CASSIVQGRIYEQYF. CDR3 bases read: TGTGCCAGTAGTATAGTACAGGGAAGAATCTACGAG. This chain joins TRBV19 and TRBJ2-7; D might be TRBD1 (6 bases). Coverage ceases 3 residues before the CDR3 finishes, and the germline J gene fills in the end. Looked up from germline, CDR1 is LNHDA and CDR2 is SQIVND (reference sequence). Trimming removed 1 base at V and 3 bases at J, with 13 bases between. The CDR3 extends over 15 amino acids.

For this clone: The CDR3 end lies 3 residues beyond the end of the read and is filled in from the germline J gene. The chain uses TRBV19 and TRBJ1-2; no clear D. CDR3 length equals 14 residues. From germline, CDR1 is LNHDA and CDR2 SQIVND (reference sequence). The V end was cut by 6 bases, the J end by 1 base, with 12 bases between. The part of the CDR3 DNA that was read is TGTGCCAGTAGCCCCACTGTTCTTAACTATGGC. This codes for CASSPTVLNYG. The CDR3 in full is CASSPTVLNYGYTF.

On this clone: From the germline J gene comes the end of the CDR3, since the read stops 3 residues before it. The V call is TRBV5-1, the J call TRBJ2-3; 13 nucleotides match TRBD2. The junction had 14 bases not matched to a gene; V was cut back by 4 bases and J by 0 bases. CDR1 and CDR2 (germline): SGHRS, YFSETQ. The CDR3 has 20 residues. CDR3 sequence: CASSSPDRTSGGDSTDTQYF. The sequenced part of the CDR3 DNA is TGCGCCAGCAGCAGCCCGGACCGGACTAGCGGGGGAGATAGCACAGATACG.

In the case of this clone: From the germline J gene comes the end of the CDR3, since the read stops 3 residues before it. This chain uses TRBV30 with TRBJ1-1; 7 positions match TRBD1. Germline assignment: CDR1 GTSNPN and CDR2 SVGIG (reference sequence). V was clipped by 3 bases and J by 1 base; unmatched bases: 5. This CDR3 spans 14 amino acids. The part of the CDR3 DNA that was read is TGTGCCTGGAGAGAAGCAGGGGGGAACACTGAA. This gives the protein CAWREAGGNTE. The entire CDR3 sequence reads CAWREAGGNTEAFF.

Comments on this clone: The read terminates 3 residues ahead of where the CDR3 ends, so the germline J gene completes it. The V gene is TRBV30, the J gene TRBJ2-7; TRBD1 aligns across 8 bases. The germline V gene has CDR1 GTSNPN and CDR2 SVGIG (reference sequence). Germline trimming cut 1 base from V and 4 bases from J; bases unmatched to any gene: 9. This CDR3 region has 15 residues. The DNA read from the CDR3 is TGTGCCTGGAGTGAAACCGGGACAGGAATATACGAG. Protein sequence: CAWSETGTGIYE. The whole CDR3 protein reads CAWSETGTGIYEQYF.

Comment on this clone: The read falls 3 residues short of the CDR3 end, and the missing part is taken from the germline J gene. The V and J genes are TRBV5-1 and TRBJ1-4, with TRBD1 matching over 7 bases. The CDR3 is 16 amino acids. CDR1 and CDR2 (germline): SGHRS, YFSETQ. J was trimmed by 4 bases and V by 0 bases; bases with no gene match: 6. The CDR3 reads CASSLGQGVGNEKLFF. The CDR3 DNA, read in part, is TGCGCCAGCAGCTTGGGGCAGGGGGTTGGTAATGAAAAA.